This TCR beta chain was sequenced for a study of T-cell reconstitution after alpha-beta-depleted transplantation in children. Looked up from germline, CDR1 is SGHNT and CDR2 is YENEEA. Unmatched junction bases numbered 6, after V lost 3 bases and J lost 1 base. This CDR3 spans 16 amino acids. This clonotype has just a few counts. What it binds is unknown. Study findings and constraints: About two months after transplant, alpha-beta T cells reportedly came from several hundred expanded graft clones. Newly produced T cells mostly provided counts and TCRbeta diversity after one year, as hyperexpanded clones declined. The study traced high day-60 TCRbeta diversity in some patients to surviving recipient T cells and thymic progenitors.

TCRbeta library preparation incorporated unique molecular identifiers. Via MiXCR, TCRdb re-called the PCR reads, giving one row per CDR3 protein. The repertoire holds roughly 74,000 distinct CDR3 sequences, with roughly 18% as singletons. This chain links TRBV11-3 with TRBJ2-7; 10 nucleotides match TRBD1. This clonotype originated in a male patient between 2 and 9 years old who had a stem cell transplant for acute lymphoblastic leukemia, so the T cells may come from the graft donor. The material sequenced was PBMCs, mostly from graft donor cells, taken 360 days after TCRalphabeta/CD19-depleted stem cell transplant. In DNA form, the CDR3 reads TGTGCCAGCAGCTTTAGGGGACAGGGGCGGTCCTACGAGCAGTACTTC. This encodes CASSFRGQGRSYEQYF.